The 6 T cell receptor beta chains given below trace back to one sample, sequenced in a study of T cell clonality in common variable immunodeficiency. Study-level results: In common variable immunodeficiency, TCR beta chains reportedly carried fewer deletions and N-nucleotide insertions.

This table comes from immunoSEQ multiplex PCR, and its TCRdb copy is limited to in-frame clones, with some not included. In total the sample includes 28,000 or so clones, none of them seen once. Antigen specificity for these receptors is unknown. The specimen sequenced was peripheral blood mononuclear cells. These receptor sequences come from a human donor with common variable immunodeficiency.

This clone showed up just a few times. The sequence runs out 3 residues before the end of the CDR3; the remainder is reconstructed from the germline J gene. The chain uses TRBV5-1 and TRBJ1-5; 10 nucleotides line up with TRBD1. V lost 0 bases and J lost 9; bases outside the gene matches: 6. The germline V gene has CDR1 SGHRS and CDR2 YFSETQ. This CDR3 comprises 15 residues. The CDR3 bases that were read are TGCGCCAGCAGCTTGGCTCCGGGACAGGGGAGGCCC. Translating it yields CASSLAPGQGRP. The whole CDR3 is CASSLAPGQGRPQHF.

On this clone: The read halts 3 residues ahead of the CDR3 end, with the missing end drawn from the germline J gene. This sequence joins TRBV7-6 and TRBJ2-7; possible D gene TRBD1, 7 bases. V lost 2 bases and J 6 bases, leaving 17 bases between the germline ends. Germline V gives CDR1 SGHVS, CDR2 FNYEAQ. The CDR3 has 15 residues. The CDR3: CASSLNQGGLGEQYF. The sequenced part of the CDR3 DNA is TGTGCCAGCAGCTTAAATCAGGGGGGCCTCGGCGAG. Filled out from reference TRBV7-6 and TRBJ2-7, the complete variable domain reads GAGVSQSPRYKVTKRGQDVALRCDPISGHVSLYWYRQALGQGPEFLTYFNYEAQQDKSGLPNDRFSAERPEGSISTLTIQRTEQRDSAMYRCASSLNQGGLGEQYFGPGTRLTVT.

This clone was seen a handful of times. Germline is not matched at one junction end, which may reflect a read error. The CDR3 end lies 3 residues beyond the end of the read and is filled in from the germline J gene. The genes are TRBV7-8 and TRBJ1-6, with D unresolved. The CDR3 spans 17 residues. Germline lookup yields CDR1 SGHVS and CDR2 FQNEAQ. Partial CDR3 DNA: TGTGCCAGCAGCTTAGGGCGAGGGTTCTCCTCTAATTCACCC. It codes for CASSLGRGFSSNSP. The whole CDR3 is CASSLGRGFSSNSPLHF.

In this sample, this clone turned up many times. The DNA read from the CDR3 is TGCAGTGCTAGAGTCCTGGGGGCTAGCGGGGGGGCCGATACG. This codes for CSARVLGASGGADT. In full, the CDR3 is CSARVLGASGGADTQYF. The genes are TRBV20-1 and TRBJ2-3, with 12 bases identical to TRBD2. Read data end 3 residues before the CDR3 end; the end is taken from the germline J gene. CDR3 length: 17 amino acids. Germline-derived CDR1 and CDR2 are DFQATT and SNEGSKA (reference sequence). Trimming took 1 base from V and 6 from J; bases not matched to a gene: 11.

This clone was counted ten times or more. CDR3 loop: CASSLDSLVNTEAFF. Partial CDR3 DNA: TGTGCCAGCAGCTTAGACAGTCTGGTGAACACTGAA. The chain couples TRBV7-9 to TRBJ1-1, with D uncertain. The CDR3 end falls 3 residues outside the read, so it is completed with the germline J gene. Trimming removed 1 base from V and 0 bases from J, with 9 bases in between. CDR1 and CDR2 from the germline V gene are SEHNR and FQNEAQ (reference sequence). CDR3 length equals 15 residues. Full variable domain (rest looked up from reference TRBV7-9 and TRBJ1-1): DTGVSQNPRHKITKRGQNVTFRCDPISEHNRLYWYRQTLGQGPEFLTYFQNEAQLEKSRLLSDRFSAERPKGSFSTLEIQRTEQGDSAMYLCASSLDSLVNTEAFFGQGTRLTVV.

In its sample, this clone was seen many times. The sequenced CDR3 bases are TGTGCCACCAGCCCCCGACAGGGGGAGAGCTCCTACGAG. Translating gives CATSPRQGESSYE. The full CDR3 reads CATSPRQGESSYEQYF. V is TRBV15 and J is TRBJ2-7, with TRBD1 matching over 9 bases. The read ends 3 residues before the CDR3 terminus; that terminus is restored from the germline J gene. Germline V CDR1 and CDR2: LNHNV, YYDKDF (reference sequence). With 5 bases clipped from V and 0 bases from J, the junction kept 8 bases outside the gene matches. The CDR3 covers 16 residues.